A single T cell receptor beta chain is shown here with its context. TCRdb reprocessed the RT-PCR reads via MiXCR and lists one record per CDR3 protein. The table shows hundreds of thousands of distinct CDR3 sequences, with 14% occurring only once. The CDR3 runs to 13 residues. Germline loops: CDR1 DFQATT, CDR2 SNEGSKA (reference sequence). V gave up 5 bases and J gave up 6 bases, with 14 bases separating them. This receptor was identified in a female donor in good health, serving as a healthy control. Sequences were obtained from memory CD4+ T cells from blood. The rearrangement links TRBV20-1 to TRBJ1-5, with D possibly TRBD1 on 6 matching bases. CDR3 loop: CSARRGGFQPQHF. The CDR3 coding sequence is TGCAGTGCTCGGAGAGGGGGTTTTCAGCCCCAGCATTTT.